A single sample gave rise to the 20 T cell receptor beta chains below, sequenced in a study of OX40 agonist ivuxolimab in advanced cancers. The assay was immunoSEQ multiplex PCR, and TCRdb's table has in-frame clones only and misses some. The repertoire consists of roughly 75,000 clones, with 93% occurring once and the leading ten covering 6.2%. The material was CD4+ or CD8+ T cells sorted from blood, obtained in a trial of the OX40 agonist ivuxolimab. The source of these receptors is an adult with an advanced solid tumor such as melanoma, head and neck, liver or kidney cancer.

The chain couples TRBV7-8 to TRBJ2-3; the D is unclear. Trimming removed 3 bases at V and 6 bases at J, with 7 bases between. This CDR3 region has 12 residues. CDR1 is SGHVS, CDR2 FQNEAQ, per germline. This chain's CDR3 is CASSLSVDTQYF. CDR3 bases: TGTGCCAGCAGCTTGAGCGTTGATACGCAGTATTTT.

The chain combines TRBV6-5 with TRBJ1-2; 7 bases fit TRBD1. CDR1 is MNHEY and CDR2 is SVGAGI in the germline V gene. J lost 1 base, V lost 7 bases, and 6 bases had no gene match. This CDR3 has 14 residues. This chain's CDR3 is CASIDRDSNYGYTF. The DNA of the CDR3 is TGTGCCAGCATCGACCGGGACAGTAACTATGGCTACACCTTC.

The chain recombines TRBV5-8 with TRBJ2-3, with 15 positions matching TRBD2. CDR1 SGHTS and CDR2 YDEGEE come from the germline V gene. The CDR3 covers 18 residues. Unmatched junction bases numbered 10, after V lost 4 bases and J lost 4 bases. CDR3 protein: CASSVGLAGGGWADTQYF. CDR3 coding DNA: TGTGCCAGCAGCGTGGGACTAGCGGGAGGTGGATGGGCAGATACGCAGTATTTT. The full variable domain, completed using reference TRBV5-8 and TRBJ2-3, is EAGVTQSPTHLIKTRGQQATLRCSPISGHTSVYWYQQALGLGLQFLLWYDEGEERNRGNFPPRFSGRQFPNYSSELNVNALELEDSALYLCASSVGLAGGGWADTQYFGPGTRLTVL.

This chain links TRBV5-8 with TRBJ1-6; tentative D call: TRBD1 (6 bases). The V gene's germline CDR1 is SGHTS and CDR2 YDEGEE. Trimming removed 0 bases at V and 5 bases at J, with 18 bases between. The CDR3 has 18 amino acids. CDR3 nucleotide sequence: TGTGCCAGCAGCTTGGTCGTCAGGGGATTGCGCAATAATTCACCCCTCCACTTT. Its translation is CASSLVVRGLRNNSPLHF.

The chain employs TRBV28 and TRBJ2-7, with 10 bases lining up with TRBD2. The V gene end was trimmed by 3 bases and the J gene end by 4 bases; junction bases not matched to a gene: 6. The CDR3 runs 15 residues. CDR1 is MDHEN and CDR2 is SYDVKM in the germline V gene. In DNA, the CDR3 is TGTGCCAGCAGTTTCCTCAGCGGGGGGGTTTACGAGCAGTACTTC. This sequence encodes CASSFLSGGVYEQYF.

This chain uses TRBV9 with TRBJ1-3, with a tentative D call TRBD1 (5 bases). Germline V CDR1 and CDR2: SGDLS, YYNGEE. The ends were cut back, 7 bases at V and 0 bases at J, with 8 bases in the middle. This CDR3 has 13 residues. As DNA, the CDR3 is TGTGCCAGCGCGGACACCTCTGGAAACACCATATATTTT. Residues: CASADTSGNTIYF.

This rearrangement joins TRBV10-1 to TRBJ2-7; D is unclear. Trimming stripped 0 bases from V and 7 bases from J, with 7 bases between. CDR1 and CDR2 from the germline V gene are WNHNN and SYGVQD (reference sequence). The length of the CDR3 is 12 residues. In nucleotides, the CDR3 is TGCGCCAGCAGTGAGTCAGCAACAGAGCAGTACTTC. Its translation: CASSESATEQYF.

The CDR3 DNA is TGTGCCAGCAGTACGGGGAGCTCCTACGAGCAGTACTTC. Translated, it gives CASSTGSSYEQYF. This chain links TRBV6-5 with TRBJ2-7, with D possibly TRBD2 on 5 matching bases. The germline gives CDR1 MNHEY, CDR2 SVGAGI. This CDR3 comprises 13 residues. The germline V and J ends were trimmed by 5 bases and 0 bases, with 8 bases remaining between them.

The rearrangement uses TRBV2 and TRBJ2-7, with D possibly matching TRBD1 (7 bases). The CDR3 contains 18 residues. Germline CDR1 SNHLY, CDR2 FYNNEI. The V end lost 3 bases, the J end lost 1 base, and 22 bases lay between the germline ends. DNA of the CDR3: TGTGCCAGCAGTGAGCGGGACAGTACTAGCCGGATTTCCTACGAGCAGTACTTC. As protein: CASSERDSTSRISYEQYF.

The chain has TRBV21-1 and TRBJ2-7; the D call in the table, TRBD2, was not verified against the DNA. TRBV21-1 is shown as a pseudogene. The CDR3 consists of 19 residues. The CDR3 spells CASSKLEVPSGGLTYEQYF. CDR3 DNA: TGTGCCAGCAGCAAACTGGAAGTACCCTCGGGAGGACTTACCTACGAGCAGTACTTC.

CDR3 residues: CASSLGAANSPLHF. Written as DNA, the CDR3 is TGTGCCAGCAGCTTAGGGGCAGCGAATTCACCCCTCCACTTT. The chain couples TRBV7-6 to TRBJ1-6; D remains unclear. Trimming left V 1 base short and J 7 bases short, with 8 bases between. CDR1 SGHVS and CDR2 FNYEAQ come from the germline V gene. The CDR3 spans 14 residues.

This chain joins TRBV4-1 and TRBJ2-2, with D possibly TRBD1 on 5 matching bases. Germline values: CDR1 MGHRA, CDR2 YSYEKL. The CDR3 loop spans 15 amino acids. The V gene lost 3 bases and the J gene lost 0 bases, with 8 bases spanning the gap. The CDR3 nucleotides read TGCGCCAGCAGCCACTTGGACACGAACACCGGGGAGCTGTTTTTT. Translating it yields CASSHLDTNTGELFF.

V and J are TRBV27 and TRBJ1-6; tentative D call: TRBD1 (5 bases). V was shortened by 7 bases and J by 6 bases, with 10 bases between the two germline ends. Germline V gene lookup returns CDR1 MNHEY and CDR2 SMNVEV (reference sequence). CDR3 length equals 13 residues. In nucleotides, the CDR3 is TGTGCCAGCACGGGACTGGCTAATTCACCCCTCCACTTT. Amino acids: CASTGLANSPLHF.

The V and J genes are TRBV6-5 and TRBJ1-5, with a weak D call TRBD1 (5 bases). Germline CDR1 is MNHEY and CDR2 is SVGAGI. The CDR3 is 13 residues long. Deletions cut 4 bases from V and 1 base from J, with 5 bases between. In DNA form, the CDR3 reads TGTGCCAGCAGTTGGGGGAGCAATCAGCCCCAGCATTTT. Residues: CASSWGSNQPQHF.

This clone was seen a few times. This chain uses TRBV28 with TRBJ1-6; the match to TRBD1 covers 8 bases. There are 16 residues in the CDR3. Germline V gene lookup returns CDR1 MDHEN and CDR2 SYDVKM. Trimming removed 4 bases from V and 7 bases from J; junction bases left unmatched: 9. In DNA form, the CDR3 reads TGTGCCAGCAGTTCTCTGACAGGGGTGGGGAATTCACCCCTCCACTTT. The encoded protein is CASSSLTGVGNSPLHF.

The genes are TRBV19 and TRBJ1-6; D gene unclear. The CDR3 loop spans 16 amino acids. Trimming cost V 3 bases and J 14 bases, with 23 bases left between them. CDR1 is LNHDA and CDR2 is SQIVND in the germline V gene (reference sequence). The CDR3 DNA reads as TGTGCCAGTAGTATTGGATCCTTCCTCGACTCCCCGGCCCTCCACTTT. It specifies CASSIGSFLDSPALHF. The full variable domain, with the rest looked up from reference TRBV19 and TRBJ1-6, is DGGITQSPKYLFRKEGQNVTLSCEQNLNHDAMYWYRQDPGQGLRLIYYSQIVNDFQKGDIAEGYSVSREKKESFPLTVTSAQKNPTAFYLCASSIGSFLDSPALHFGNGTRLTVT.

The CDR3 sequence: CASSFQETQYF. The CDR3 nucleotides are TGTGCCAGCAGCTTTCAGGAGACCCAGTACTTC. The chain employs TRBV5-4 and TRBJ2-5; D remains ambiguous. V was cut by 2 bases and J by 5 bases, with 4 bases left in between. The CDR3 runs 11 residues. CDR1 and CDR2 from the germline V gene are SGHNT and YYREEE (reference sequence). Looking up the rest from reference TRBV5-4 and TRBJ2-5 gives the full variable domain: ETGVTQSPTHLIKTRGQQVTLRCSSQSGHNTVSWYQQALGQGPQFIFQYYREEENGRGNFPPRFSGLQFPNYSSELNVNALELDDSALYLCASSFQETQYFGPGTRLLVL.

In its sample, this clone was seen once. The V gene is TRBV10-3, the J gene TRBJ2-1, with D possibly TRBD1 on 6 matching bases. From germline, CDR1 is ENHRY and CDR2 SYGVKD. Deletions cut 4 bases from V and 3 bases from J, with 7 bases between. This CDR3 is 13 amino acids long. In nucleotides, the CDR3 is TGTGCCATCAGTGGGGACAACTACAATGAGCAGTTCTTC. Its protein product is CAISGDNYNEQFF.

The chain is built from TRBV5-1 and TRBJ2-7, with a weak D call TRBD1 (6 bases). The CDR3 length is 15 residues. Germline V gene sequence: CDR1 SGHRS, CDR2 YFSETQ. V gave up 4 bases and J gave up 2 bases, with 16 bases separating them. The CDR3 DNA is TGCGCCAGCAGCGCCGTGACGACAGGAGCCTACGAGCAGTACTTC. This encodes CASSAVTTGAYEQYF.

The J gene is TRBJ2-1, the V gene TRBV6-5; D is possibly TRBD1 (6 bases). The length of the CDR3 is 15 residues. Trimming left V 8 bases short and J 2 bases short, with 16 bases between. The V gene's germline CDR1 is MNHEY and CDR2 SVGAGI. CDR3 coding DNA: TGTGCCAGCTCACTCGGTCAGGGGCCCTACAATGAGCAGTTCTTC. Its protein product is CASSLGQGPYNEQFF.